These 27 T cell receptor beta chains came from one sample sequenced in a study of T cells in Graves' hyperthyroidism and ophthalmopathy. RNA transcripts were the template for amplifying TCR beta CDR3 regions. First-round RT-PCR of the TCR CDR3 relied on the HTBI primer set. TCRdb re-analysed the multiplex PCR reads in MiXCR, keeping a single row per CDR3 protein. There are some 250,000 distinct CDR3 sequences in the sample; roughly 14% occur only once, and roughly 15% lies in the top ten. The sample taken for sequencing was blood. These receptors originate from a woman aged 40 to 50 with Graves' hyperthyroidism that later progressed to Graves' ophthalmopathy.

CDR3 nucleotides: TGCGCCAGCAGTGATATGGGGAATGAGCAGTTCTTC. Amino acids: CASSDMGNEQFF. The chain couples TRBV10-1 to TRBJ2-1, with D unresolved. The CDR3 spans 12 residues. Germline lookup yields CDR1 WNHNN and CDR2 SYGVQD (reference sequence). The V end was cut by 3 bases, the J end by 7 bases, with 7 bases between.

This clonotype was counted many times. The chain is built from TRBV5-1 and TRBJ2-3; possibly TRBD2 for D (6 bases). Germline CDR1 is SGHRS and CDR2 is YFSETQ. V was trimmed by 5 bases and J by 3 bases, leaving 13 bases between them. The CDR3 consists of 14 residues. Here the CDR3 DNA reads TGCGCCAGCAGATCGGGGGATGCAACAGATACGCAGTATTTT. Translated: CASRSGDATDTQYF.

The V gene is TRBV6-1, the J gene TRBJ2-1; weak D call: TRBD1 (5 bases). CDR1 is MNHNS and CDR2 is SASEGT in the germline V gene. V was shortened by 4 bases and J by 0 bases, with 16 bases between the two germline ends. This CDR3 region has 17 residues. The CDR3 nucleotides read TGTGCCAGCAGTGCGCGCCGTGACAGAAGCTCCTACAATGAGCAGTTCTTC. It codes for CASSARRDRSSYNEQFF.

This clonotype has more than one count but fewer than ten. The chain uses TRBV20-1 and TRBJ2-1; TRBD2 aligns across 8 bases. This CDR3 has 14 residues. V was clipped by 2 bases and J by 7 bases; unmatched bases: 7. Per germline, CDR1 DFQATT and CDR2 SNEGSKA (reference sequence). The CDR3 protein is CSARLSGRRNEQFF. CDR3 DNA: TGCAGTGCTAGATTAAGCGGGAGAAGAAATGAGCAGTTCTTC.

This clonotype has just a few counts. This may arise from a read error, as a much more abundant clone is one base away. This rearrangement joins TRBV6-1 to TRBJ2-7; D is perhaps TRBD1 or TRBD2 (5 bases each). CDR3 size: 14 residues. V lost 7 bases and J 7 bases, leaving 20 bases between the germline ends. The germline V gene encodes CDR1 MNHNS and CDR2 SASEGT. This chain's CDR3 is CASTRGVGYHEQYF. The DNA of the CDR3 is TGTGCCAGCACCCGAGGGGTAGGGTACCATGAGCAGTACTTC.

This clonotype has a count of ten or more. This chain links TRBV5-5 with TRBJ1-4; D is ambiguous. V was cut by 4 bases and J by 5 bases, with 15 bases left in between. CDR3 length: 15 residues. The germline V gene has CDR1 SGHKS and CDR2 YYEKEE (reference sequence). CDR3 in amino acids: CASSPSGRSNEKLFF. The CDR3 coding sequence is TGTGCCAGCAGCCCCTCGGGGAGGTCCAATGAAAAACTGTTTTTT.

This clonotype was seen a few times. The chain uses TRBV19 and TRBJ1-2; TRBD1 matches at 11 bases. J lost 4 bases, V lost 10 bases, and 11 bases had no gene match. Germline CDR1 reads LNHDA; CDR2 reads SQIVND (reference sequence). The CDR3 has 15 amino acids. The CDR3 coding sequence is TGTGCCACTAAATCGGACAGGGGGCTTTTCTATGGCTACACCTTC. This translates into CATKSDRGLFYGYTF.

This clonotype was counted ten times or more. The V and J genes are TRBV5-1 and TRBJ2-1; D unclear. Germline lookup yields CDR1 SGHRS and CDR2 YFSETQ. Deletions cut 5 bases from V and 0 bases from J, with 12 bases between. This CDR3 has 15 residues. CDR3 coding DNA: TGCGCCAGCAGGGTTGGGATAAGCTCCTACAATGAGCAGTTCTTC. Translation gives CASRVGISSYNEQFF.

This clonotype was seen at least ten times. The CDR3: CASTPTSGRYNTGELFF. The CDR3 DNA follows: TGTGCCAGTACCCCGACTAGCGGGAGGTATAACACCGGGGAGCTGTTTTTT. The rearrangement links TRBV19 to TRBJ2-2, with TRBD2 identical over 13 bases. The CDR3 covers 17 residues. Germline CDR1 LNHDA, CDR2 SQIVND (reference sequence). V was clipped by 7 bases and J by 2 bases; unmatched bases: 7.

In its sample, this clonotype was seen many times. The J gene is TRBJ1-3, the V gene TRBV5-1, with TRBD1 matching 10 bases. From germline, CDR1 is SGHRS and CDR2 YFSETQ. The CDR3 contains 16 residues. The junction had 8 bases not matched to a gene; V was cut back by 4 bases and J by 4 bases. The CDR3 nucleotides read TGCGCCAGCAGCACCGGGACAGGGGAACGCGGAAACACCATATATTTT. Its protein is CASSTGTGERGNTIYF.

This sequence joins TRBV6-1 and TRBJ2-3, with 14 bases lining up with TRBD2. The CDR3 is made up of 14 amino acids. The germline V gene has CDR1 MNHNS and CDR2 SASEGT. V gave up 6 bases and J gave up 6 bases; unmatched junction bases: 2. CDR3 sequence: CASRGLAGEDTQYF. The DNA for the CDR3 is TGTGCCAGCAGGGGACTAGCGGGAGAGGATACGCAGTATTTT.

CDR3 in amino acids: CASSALAGGRNNEQFF. In DNA, the CDR3 is TGTGCCAGCAGCGCACTAGCGGGGGGACGAAACAATGAGCAGTTCTTC. J is TRBJ2-1 and V is TRBV2; TRBD2 aligns across 12 bases. The CDR3 extends over 16 amino acids. Germline values: CDR1 SNHLY, CDR2 FYNNEI. Unmatched junction bases numbered 8, after V lost 6 bases and J lost 5 bases.

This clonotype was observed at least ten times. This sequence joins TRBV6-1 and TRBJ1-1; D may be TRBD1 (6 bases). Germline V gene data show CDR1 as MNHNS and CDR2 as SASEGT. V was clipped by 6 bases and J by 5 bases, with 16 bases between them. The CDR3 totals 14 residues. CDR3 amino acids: CASSSQGLGTEAFF. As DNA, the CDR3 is TGTGCCAGCAGCTCACAGGGTTTAGGAACTGAAGCTTTCTTT.

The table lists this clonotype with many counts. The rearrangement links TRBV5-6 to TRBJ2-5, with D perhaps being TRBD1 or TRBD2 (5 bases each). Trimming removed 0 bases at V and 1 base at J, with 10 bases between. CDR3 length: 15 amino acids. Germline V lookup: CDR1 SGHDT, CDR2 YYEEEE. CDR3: CASSLAGTGQETQYF. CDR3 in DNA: TGTGCCAGCAGCTTGGCGGGGACGGGCCAAGAGACCCAGTACTTC.

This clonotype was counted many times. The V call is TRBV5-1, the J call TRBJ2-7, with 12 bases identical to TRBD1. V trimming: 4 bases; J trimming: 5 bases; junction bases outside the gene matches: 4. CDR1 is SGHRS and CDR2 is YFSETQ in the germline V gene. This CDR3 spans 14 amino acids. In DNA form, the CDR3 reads TGCGCCAGCAGCCGGGACAGGGGGCGCGACGAGCAGTACTTC. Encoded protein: CASSRDRGRDEQYF.

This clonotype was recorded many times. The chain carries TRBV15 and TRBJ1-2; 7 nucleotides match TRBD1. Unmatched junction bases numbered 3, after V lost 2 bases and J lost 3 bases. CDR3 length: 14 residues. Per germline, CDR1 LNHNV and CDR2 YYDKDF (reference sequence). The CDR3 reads CATSRSGGHYGYTF. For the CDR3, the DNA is TGTGCCACCAGCAGATCAGGGGGACACTATGGCTACACCTTC. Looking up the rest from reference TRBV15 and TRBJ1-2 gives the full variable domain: DAMVIQNPRYQVTQFGKPVTLSCSQTLNHNVMYWYQQKSSQAPKLLFHYYDKDFNNEADTPDNFQSRRPNTSFCFLDIRSPGLGDTAMYLCATSRSGGHYGYTFGSGTRLTVV.

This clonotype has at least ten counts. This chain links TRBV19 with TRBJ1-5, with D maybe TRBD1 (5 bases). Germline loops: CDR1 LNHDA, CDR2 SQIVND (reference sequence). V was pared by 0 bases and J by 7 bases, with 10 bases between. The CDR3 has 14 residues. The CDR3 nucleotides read TGTGCCAGTAGTATAGAGGGAGCAGGGCAGCCCCAGCATTTT. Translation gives CASSIEGAGQPQHF.

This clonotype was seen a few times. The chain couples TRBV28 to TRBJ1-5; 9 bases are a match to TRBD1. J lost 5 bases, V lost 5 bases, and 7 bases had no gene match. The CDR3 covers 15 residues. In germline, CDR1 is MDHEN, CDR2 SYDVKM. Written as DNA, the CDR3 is TGTGCCAGCAGTGTACCGACAGGGGGGGATCAGCCCCAGCATTTT. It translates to CASSVPTGGDQPQHF.

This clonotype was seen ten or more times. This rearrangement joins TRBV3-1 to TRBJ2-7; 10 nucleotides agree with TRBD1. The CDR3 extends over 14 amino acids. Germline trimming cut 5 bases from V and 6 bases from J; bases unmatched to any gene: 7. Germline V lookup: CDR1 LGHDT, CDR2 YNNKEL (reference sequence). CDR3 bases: TGTGCCAGCAGCGGCCCGGGACAGGGGCCCGAGCAGTACTTC. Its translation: CASSGPGQGPEQYF.

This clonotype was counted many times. The CDR3 DNA reads as TGTGCCAGCAGTGCCGCCCGGGACAGGGACCTAGCGGAGACCCAGTACTTC. It specifies CASSAARDRDLAETQYF. The gene calls are TRBV12-3 or TRBV12-4 and TRBJ2-5; 9 bases line up with TRBD1. The CDR3 length is 17 residues. J lost 5 bases, V lost 5 bases, and 15 bases had no gene match.

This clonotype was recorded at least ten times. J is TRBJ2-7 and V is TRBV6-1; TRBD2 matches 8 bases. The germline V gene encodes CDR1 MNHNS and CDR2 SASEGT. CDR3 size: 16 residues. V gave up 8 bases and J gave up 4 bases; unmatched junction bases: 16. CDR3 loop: CASGSVPGTSIYEQYF. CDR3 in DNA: TGTGCCAGCGGGTCCGTCCCCGGGACTAGTATTTACGAGCAGTACTTC.

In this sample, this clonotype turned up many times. The chain's CDR3 is CASSSPGSVIGETQYF. The CDR3 nucleotides read TGCGCCAGCAGCTCGCCGGGGAGCGTGATCGGAGAGACCCAGTACTTC. The chain uses TRBV5-1 and TRBJ2-5; D possibly corresponds to TRBD2 (5 bases). CDR3 length: 16 amino acids. Germline CDR1 reads SGHRS; CDR2 reads YFSETQ. Trimming cost V 3 bases and J 4 bases, with 19 bases left between them.

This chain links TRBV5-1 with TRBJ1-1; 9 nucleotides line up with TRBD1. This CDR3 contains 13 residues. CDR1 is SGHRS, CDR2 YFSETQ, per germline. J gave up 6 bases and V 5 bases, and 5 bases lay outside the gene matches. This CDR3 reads CASSDTGGPEAFF. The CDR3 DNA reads TGCGCCAGCAGTGATACAGGGGGCCCTGAAGCTTTCTTT.

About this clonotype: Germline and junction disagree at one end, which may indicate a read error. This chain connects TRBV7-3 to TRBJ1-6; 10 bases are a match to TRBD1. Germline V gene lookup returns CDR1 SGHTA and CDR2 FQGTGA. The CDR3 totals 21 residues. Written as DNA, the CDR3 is TGTGCCAGCAGCTTATGGGGTAGACAGGGGGCTCCGAGCTCCTATAATTCACCCCTCTACTTT. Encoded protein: CASSLWGRQGAPSSYNSPLYF.

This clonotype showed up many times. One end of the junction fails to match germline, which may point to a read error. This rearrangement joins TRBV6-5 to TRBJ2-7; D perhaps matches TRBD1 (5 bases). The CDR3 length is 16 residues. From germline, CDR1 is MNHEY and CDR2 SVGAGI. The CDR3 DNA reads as TGTACCAGCAGTTACTCAATGGACACAACCACCTACGAGCAGTACTTC. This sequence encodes CTSSYSMDTTTYEQYF.

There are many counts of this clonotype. This chain's CDR3 is CASSFTYEQYF. The CDR3, as DNA: TGTGCCAGCAGTTTCACTTACGAGCAGTACTTC. The J gene is TRBJ2-7, the V gene TRBV28, with D uncertain. Germline CDR1 and CDR2: MDHEN and SYDVKM. V lost 3 bases, J lost 4 bases, and 4 bases lay in between. This CDR3 has 11 amino acids. Together with reference TRBV28 and TRBJ2-7, the CDR3 gives the full variable domain: DVKVTQSSRYLVKRTGEKVFLECVQDMDHENMFWYRQDPGLGLRLIYFSYDVKMKEKGDIPEGYSVSREKKERFSLILESASTNQTSMYLCASSFTYEQYFGPGTRLTVT.

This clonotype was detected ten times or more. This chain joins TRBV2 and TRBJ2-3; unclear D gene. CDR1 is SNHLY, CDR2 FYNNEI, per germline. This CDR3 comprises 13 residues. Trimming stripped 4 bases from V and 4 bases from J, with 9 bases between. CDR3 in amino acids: CASSGDVPDTQYF. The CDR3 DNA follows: TGTGCCAGCAGTGGAGACGTTCCAGATACGCAGTATTTT.